This is a list of T cell receptor beta chains from one sample in a study of T cells in Graves' hyperthyroidism and ophthalmopathy. MiXCR, applied by TCRdb to the multiplex PCR reads, yields one record per CDR3 protein. This sample yields 750,000 to 900,000 distinct CDR3 sequences, of which approximately 40% are seen a single time; approximately 8.7% belongs to the top ten. Sequenced material: blood. The receptors shown here come from a man in his late teens or twenties with Graves' hyperthyroidism. Both conserved end residues are part of each CDR3. A D gene is named only where the DNA matches it firmly. Some rows have no size entry. The others give once, few or many, or a class for an expanded clone.

v_gene	j_gene	abundance	d_gene	len	CDR3nt	CDR3aa
TRBV2	TRBJ1-4	many	TRBD1	14	TGTGCCAGCAGTGCGGGACAGGGGACCGAAAAACTGTTTTTT	CASSAGQGTEKLFF
TRBV11-2	TRBJ2-5	few	TRBD2	15	TGTGCCAGCAGCTTTGGACTAGCGGCCCGGGAGACCCAGTACTTC	CASSFGLAARETQYF
TRBV2	TRBJ2-7	.	TRBD2	14	TGTGCCAGCAGTGAGACCTGGGGCGGGGGCGAGCAGTACTTC	CASSETWGGGEQYF
TRBV9	TRBJ2-7	many	.	14	TGTGCCAGCAGCGTAACAGGCACAAGCTACGAGCAGTACTTC	CASSVTGTSYEQYF
TRBV9	TRBJ1-4	.	.	15	TGTGCCAGCAGCGTAGAGAGGGGGAATAATGAAAAACTGTTTTTT	CASSVERGNNEKLFF
TRBV12-3/TRBV12-4	TRBJ1-2	few	.	13	TGTGCCAGCAGTTTCTCTGGCAGGGAGGGCTACACCTTC	CASSFSGREGYTF
TRBV7-6	TRBJ1-3	.	.	13	TGTGCCAGCAGCTCGGGACACTTGAACACCATATATTTT	CASSSGHLNTIYF
TRBV30	TRBJ1-1	few	.	13	TGTGCCTGGAGTGTACGGGGGGACACTGAAGCTTTCTTT	CAWSVRGDTEAFF
TRBV7-2	TRBJ2-2	few	TRBD2	17	TGTGCCAGCAGCTTAGTAGGGCTAGCGGGGAACACCGGGGAGCTGTTTTTT	CASSLVGLAGNTGELFF
TRBV12-5	TRBJ1-2	.	.	15	TGTGCCAGCGGTCAGCCGGGACGGACCAACTATGGCTACACCTTC	CASGQPGRTNYGYTF
TRBV7-6	TRBJ1-6	.	.	15	TGTGCCAGCAGGGACAGCCTTTCCGATAATTCACCCCTCCACTTT	CASRDSLSDNSPLHF
TRBV13	TRBJ2-7	few	.	14	TGTGCCAGCAGCTTAGTGGGGATTTTCAACGAGCAGTACTTC	CASSLVGIFNEQYF
TRBV19	TRBJ1-5	few	.	15	TGTGCCAGTAGTCGTTCCGGGACGAGCAATCAGCCCCAGCATTTT	CASSRSGTSNQPQHF
TRBV7-6	TRBJ2-7	.	.	13	TGTGCCAGCAGCTGTAGGCGGGACTACGAGCAGTACTTC	CASSCRRDYEQYF
TRBV13	TRBJ1-6	few	.	16	TGTGCCAGCAGCTTGGGGTCAAACTCCTATAATTCACCCCTCCACTTT	CASSLGSNSYNSPLHF
TRBV6-6	TRBJ2-6	many	.	15	TGTGCCAGCAGTTACGGGGGTGGCGGGGCCAACGTCCTGACTTTC	CASSYGGGGANVLTF
TRBV5-1	TRBJ1-2	.	.	14	TGCGCCAGCAGCTTGGCGGCAGGGTCCTATGGCTACACCTTC	CASSLAAGSYGYTF
TRBV5-1	TRBJ2-5	.	.	13	TGCGCCAGCAGGGAGGTCTTTCAAGAGACCCAGTACTTC	CASREVFQETQYF
TRBV7-8	TRBJ2-3	.	.	16	TGTGCCAGCAGCTTAGAATCCGGGAGAGGGACAGATACGCAGTATTTT	CASSLESGRGTDTQYF
TRBV7-2	TRBJ1-3	.	.	14	TGTGCCAGAGACCCAGGCAGGGATGGAAACACCATATATTTT	CARDPGRDGNTIYF
TRBV5-1	TRBJ1-6	.	TRBD1	15	TGCGCCAGCAGCCATCCGGGACAGGACAATTCACCCCTCCACTTT	CASSHPGQDNSPLHF
TRBV6-1	TRBJ1-1	few	TRBD1	16	TGTGCCAGCAGTGAAGTCCCCGACAGGGTGAACACTGAAGCTTTCTTT	CASSEVPDRVNTEAFF